This is a list of T cell receptor beta chains from one sample in a study of CDR3 diversity in severe acne. TCRdb re-analysed the PCR reads in MiXCR, keeping a single row per CDR3 protein. The sample lists about 85,000 distinct CDR3 sequences, roughly half occurring once. Input material: blood. Every receptor here comes from a male donor in good health, serving as a control. CDR3s include the opening cysteine and the closing phenylalanine or tryptophan.

length	J	V	CDR3
14	TRBJ1-1	TRBV28	CASSMTGRNTEAFF
15	TRBJ1-5	TRBV25-1	CASSLVGDSNQPQHF
12	TRBJ1-5	TRBV3-1	CASSLRTEPQHF
15	TRBJ2-3	TRBV19	CASRRLAGGAYTQYF
14	TRBJ1-5	TRBV12-3/TRBV12-4	CASSPRTGTQPQHF
13	TRBJ1-1	TRBV7-6	CASTTLTGFEAFF
14	TRBJ2-1	TRBV19	CASTADRGYNEQFF
14	TRBJ2-5	TRBV7-2	CASSGRTARETQYF
16	TRBJ2-5	TRBV7-9	CASSQDAVDGRETQYF
15	TRBJ1-1	TRBV9	CASSQDRDGNTEAFF
15	TRBJ2-7	TRBV19	CASSESGTGTYEQYF
15	TRBJ1-3	TRBV3-1	CASSHGAGSGNTIYF
15	TRBJ2-3	TRBV20-1	CSATPGTDSTDTQYF
14	TRBJ1-1	TRBV25-1	CASSLNLGGTEAFF
15	TRBJ2-3	TRBV6-1	CACTPGQPRTDTQYF
13	TRBJ2-1	TRBV7-9	CASSEGGGNEQFF
17	TRBJ2-3	TRBV20-1	CSARDRRESGTADTQYF
14	TRBJ2-7	TRBV6-2/TRBV6-3	CASSYGGKGSEQYF
14	TRBJ1-6	TRBV5-1	CASSFGGADSPLHF
15	TRBJ1-4	TRBV20-1	CSDPDGREPNEKLFF
15	TRBJ2-7	TRBV7-2	CASSLAVGLQYEQYF
13	TRBJ1-2	TRBV5-1	CATSGGGAAGYTF
15	TRBJ2-7	TRBV6-5	CASSYSGSSSYEQYF
14	TRBJ2-3	TRBV7-4	CATRTSGSADTQYF
11	TRBJ1-4	TRBV20-1	CSARVREKLFF
19	TRBJ2-6	TRBV7-6	CASSRGTLGHSSGANVLTF
15	TRBJ1-2	TRBV15	CATSRDLGSNYGYTF
16	TRBJ2-7	TRBV29-1	CSVEGTGVAGGYEQYF
17	TRBJ2-1	TRBV9	CASSVEVDYLIYNEQFF
12	TRBJ2-7	TRBV19	CASSGRGSEQYF
13	TRBJ1-2	TRBV7-3	CASMGQGARGYTF
14	TRBJ2-7	TRBV19	CASSASGRAYEQYF
15	TRBJ2-5	TRBV7-9	CASSSPGGLSETQYF
16	TRBJ2-2	TRBV4-1	CASSPRGRTNTGELFF
14	TRBJ1-4	TRBV7-9	CASSSDMGDEKLFF
14	TRBJ1-1	TRBV27	CASSPYTGGTEAFF
13	TRBJ1-2	TRBV24-1	CATSDLWGYGYTF
16	TRBJ2-2	TRBV7-2	CTSSERIDSYTGELFF
16	TRBJ2-7	TRBV25-1	CASSPGLAGGGYEQYF
16	TRBJ2-5	TRBV9	CASSLLQGSNQETQYF
15	TRBJ1-4	TRBV24-1	CATSDPRQGGEKLFF
14	TRBJ2-2	TRBV29-1	CSVVTGITTGELFF
11	TRBJ2-1	TRBV19	CASSIGDRSRF
15	TRBJ2-5	TRBV7-2	CASSEGGWGGETQYF
14	TRBJ1-1	TRBV29-1	CSVEDVTGTSEAFF
15	TRBJ2-5	TRBV11-2	CASSLLTGLRETQYF
12	TRBJ2-5	TRBV19	CASSIPQETQYF
13	TRBJ1-2	TRBV12-3/TRBV12-4	CASSKGQGYGYTF
14	TRBJ1-5	TRBV6-5	CATQGQGHNQPQHF
16	TRBJ1-3	TRBV28	CASSIPGQGTGNTIYF
16	TRBJ2-2	TRBV5-1	CASSLDWGASTGELFF
14	TRBJ2-5	TRBV6-4	CASGRQGIQETQYF
15	TRBJ1-2	TRBV11-1	CASSPGRILDYGYTF
13	TRBJ1-6	TRBV2	CASKQAPNSPLHF
15	TRBJ2-7	TRBV7-9	CASSGGQGASYEQYF
12	TRBJ1-2	TRBV7-9	CASIGFNYGYTF
15	TRBJ2-7	TRBV7-2	CASSQTGTALFEQYF
12	TRBJ2-1	TRBV7-6	CASSQRGNAQFF
13	.	TRBV7-2	CASSLVPGNEQFF